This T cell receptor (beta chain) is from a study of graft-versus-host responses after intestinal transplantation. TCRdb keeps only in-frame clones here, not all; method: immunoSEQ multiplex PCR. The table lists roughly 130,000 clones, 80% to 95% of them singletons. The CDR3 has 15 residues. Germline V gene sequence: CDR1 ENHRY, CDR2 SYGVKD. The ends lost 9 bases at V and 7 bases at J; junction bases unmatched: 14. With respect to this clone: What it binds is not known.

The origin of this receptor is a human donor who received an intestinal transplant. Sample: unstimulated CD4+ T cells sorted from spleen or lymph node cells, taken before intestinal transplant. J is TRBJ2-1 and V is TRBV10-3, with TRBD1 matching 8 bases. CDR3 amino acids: CAILSGTGRINEQFF. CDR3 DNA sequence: TGTGCCATTCTCTCCGGGACAGGTCGTATAAATGAGCAGTTCTTC.